This T cell receptor beta chain was found in a study of Graves' ophthalmopathy and Graves' hyperthyroidism. Study conclusions and caveats: Ophthalmopathy progression predictions by the model showed roughly 77% specificity and about 71% sensitivity.

This CDR3 has 13 residues. Germline V gives CDR1 GTSNPN, CDR2 SVGIG (reference sequence). The V and J ends lost 3 bases and 4 bases respectively, with 12 bases between them. Notes on this clonotype: Its antigen is currently unknown.

Amplification of TCR beta CDR3 regions used RNA transcripts. HTBI primers were used in a first-round RT-PCR, which preceded a second-round multiplex PCR. TCRdb processed the multiplex PCR reads anew with MiXCR; each CDR3 protein has one entry. Of over 450,000 distinct CDR3 sequences listed, about 15% are singletons. The V gene is TRBV30, the J gene TRBJ1-1; D unresolved. The source material was blood. The receptor comes from a woman between 25 and 40 years old with Graves' ophthalmopathy. CDR3 in DNA: TGTGCCTGGAGAGGCAGGATGGCCACTGAAGCTTTCTTT. Its protein product is CAWRGRMATEAFF. The full variable domain, its missing parts supplied by reference TRBV30 and TRBJ1-1, is SQTIHQWPATLVQPVGSPLSLECTVEGTSNPNLYWYRQAAGRGLQLLFYSVGIGQISSEVPQNLSASRPQDRQFILSSKKLLLSDSGFYLCAWRGRMATEAFFGQGTRLTVV.